Listed below are T cell receptor beta chains from one sample, sequenced in a study of blood T cell repertoires in COVID-19. Sequenced by immunoSEQ multiplex PCR; TCRdb stores in-frame clones only, minus some. The table lists around 140,000 clones, 86% of them singletons. Material: peripheral blood. Receptors were obtained from a woman between 55 and 75 years old with acute or convalescent COVID-19. CDR3s include the opening cysteine and the closing phenylalanine or tryptophan. The D gene is left open where the match is weak. Not every row has a clone size; where given, it reads once, few, many or a size class.

NA	TRBV19	TRBJ1-5	TRBD1	TGTGCCAGTAGTACCCGGACAGGGGAGGGTCAGCCCCAGCATTTT	CASSTRTGEGQPQHF
NA	TRBV5-1	TRBJ1-6	TRBD1	TGCGCCAGCAGCTTGTTGGCGACAGGGGGAAATTCACCCCTCCACTTT	CASSLLATGGNSPLHF
NA	TRBV11-3	TRBJ1-1	NA	TGTGCCAGCAAGGGGTACGGCGGAAACACTGAAGCTTTCTTT	CASKGYGGNTEAFF
once	TRBV19	TRBJ2-3	TRBD2	TGTGCCAGTAGCGGGACTAGCGGGGGGCATCCTAGCGCAGATACGCAGTATTTT	CASSGTSGGHPSADTQYF
NA	TRBV30	TRBJ2-1	NA	TGTGCCTGGAGATTCCCGACTAGTTGGGTTGAAGGTAACAATGAGCAGTTCTTC	CAWRFPTSWVEGNNEQFF
NA	TRBV7-9	TRBJ2-2	NA	TGTGCCAGCACCACGGGGGAGAACACCGGGGAGCTGTTTTTT	CASTTGENTGELFF
NA	TRBV20-1	TRBJ2-7	NA	TGCAGTGCTAGACAGACCTACGAGCAGTACTTC	CSARQTYEQYF
NA	TRBV10-3	TRBJ2-1	NA	TGTGCCGCCTACCAGGGAAATGAGCAGTTCTTC	CAAYQGNEQFF
NA	TRBV19	TRBJ2-3	TRBD1	TGTGCCAGTAGTATTGAGGGGGCCACAGATACGCAGTATTTT	CASSIEGATDTQYF
NA	TRBV11-2	TRBJ2-2	NA	TGTGCCAGCAGCTCCGTCCGGGGGACGGGCGGGGAGCTGTTTTTT	CASSSVRGTGGELFF
NA	TRBV28	TRBJ1-6	NA	TGTGCCAGCAGTAGACAGGTTAATTCACCCCTCCACTTT	CASSRQVNSPLHF
NA	TRBV7-9	TRBJ1-1	NA	TGTGCCAGCAGCTTAGAGCGGCTGCATAACACTGAAGCTTTCTTT	CASSLERLHNTEAFF
NA	TRBV6-4	TRBJ1-1	TRBD1	TGTGCCAGCAGTCGTCCCGGGACAGAGAACACTGAAGCTTTCTTT	CASSRPGTENTEAFF
NA	TRBV11-3	TRBJ2-1	TRBD2	TGTGCCAGCAGGGACAGCGGGGGGGCCTTCTTC	CASRDSGGAFF
NA	TRBV9	TRBJ2-7	TRBD1	TGTGCCAGCAGCGGAAGGGACAGTCCCTACGAGCAGTACTTC	CASSGRDSPYEQYF
NA	TRBV3-1/TRBV3-2	TRBJ1-1	NA	TGTGCCAGCAGCCATCGGAACACTGAAGCTTTCTTT	CASSHRNTEAFF
NA	TRBV29-1	TRBJ1-1	NA	TGCAGCGTTGGGGACTCGGGGACTGAAGCTTTCTTT	CSVGDSGTEAFF
NA	TRBV28	TRBJ1-2	NA	TGTGTCGGCGGGGGGGGCTCTAACTATGGCTACACCTTC	CVGGGGSNYGYTF
NA	TRBV7-2	TRBJ2-2	NA	TGTGCCAGCAGCTTATGGAGGGATCGCGCCGGGGAGCTGTTTTTT	CASSLWRDRAGELFF
NA	TRBV5-4	TRBJ1-1	NA	TGTGCCAGCAGCTTACCAGACATTCCCCCCACTGAAGCTTTCTTT	CASSLPDIPPTEAFF
NA	TRBV12-3/TRBV12-4	TRBJ1-2	NA	TGTGCCAGCAGTAGGACACGTTCCTATGGCTACACCTTC	CASSRTRSYGYTF
once	TRBV11-3	TRBJ1-1	NA	TGTGCCAGCAGCTCGATGGGAGACGACACTGAAGCTTTCTTT	CASSSMGDDTEAFF
NA	TRBV2	TRBJ1-4	TRBD1	TGTGCCAGCAAGACGGACAGGGTAAATGAAAAACTGTTTTTT	CASKTDRVNEKLFF
NA	TRBV28	TRBJ1-5	NA	TGTGCCAGCAGCTATCAGCCCCAGCATTTT	CASSYQPQHF